In its sample, the clone carrying this TCR beta chain was seen once. Its antigen is currently unknown. The PCR ran on 60 Vbeta and 13 Jbeta primers. Clones were read by immunoSEQ multiplex PCR, and TCRdb kept only the in-frame ones, dropping some. This table has about 140,000 clones, 75% to 90% appearing once. The record originates from a study of cytomegalovirus exposure and HLA in healthy donors. Study-wide results and caveats: In an earlier analysis, most TCR beta V segments were productive about 87% or about 30% of the time. Exclusion applied to some V segments, including TRBV6-2 and TRBV6-3, as they were indistinguishable.

Trimming stripped 0 bases from V and 0 bases from J, with 9 bases between. CDR3 size: 15 residues. The germline gives CDR1 MGHRA, CDR2 YSYEKL. The sequence derives from a female donor in good health and CMV-seronegative. Sequencing input: PBMCs. This chain joins TRBV4-1 and TRBJ2-7; TRBD2 might be the D (5 bases). The CDR3 nucleotides are TGCGCCAGCAGCCAAGATCCGGGGAGCTCCTACGAGCAGTACTTC. Its protein is CASSQDPGSSYEQYF.